This T cell receptor (beta chain) was captured by sequencing in a study of T cells in Graves' hyperthyroidism and ophthalmopathy. The CDR3 regions of TCR beta were amplified from RNA transcripts. HTBI primers were used for first-round RT-PCR of the TCR CDR3. A single record per CDR3 protein comes from TCRdb applying MiXCR to the multiplex PCR reads. The sample includes more than 450,000 distinct CDR3 sequences, about 20% of them seen just once. The CDR3 totals 14 residues. Germline lookup yields CDR1 SQVTM and CDR2 ANQGSEA. Trimming removed 4 bases from V and 0 bases from J, with 13 bases in between. The table lists this clonotype with a few counts.

The sample taken for sequencing was blood. This clonotype originated in a man aged 40-55 years with Graves' ophthalmopathy. This chain uses TRBV29-1 with TRBJ2-7; no clear D gene. The CDR3 spells CSVGSPASSYEQYF. The DNA of the CDR3 is TGCAGCGTTGGTAGCCCGGCGAGCTCCTACGAGCAGTACTTC.